These 23 T cell receptor beta chains came from one sample sequenced in a study of blood T cell repertoires in COVID-19 (dated by TCRdb to the early 2020s). Library generation was performed with the immunoSEQ multiplex PCR assay. Here the immuneACCESS table is served through TCRdb, limited to in-frame sequences with V and J called. Missing clones are a known gap in these copies; in checked studies unresolved V genes cover under half, and the rest lacks a known reason. Recorded for this sample are nearly 350,000 clones; about 88% of them occurred a single time. In total, the top ten clones hold over 0.8% of the sample. Specimen: PBMCs or T cells enriched from blood (not recorded which). The source is a woman aged 30 to 39 who had recovered from COVID-19.

The V and J genes are TRBV12-3 or TRBV12-4 and TRBJ2-7, with unresolved D. The CDR3 runs 13 residues. The V end was cut by 7 bases, the J end by 0 bases, with 10 bases between. This chain's CDR3 is CASTHRASYEQYF. The CDR3, as DNA: TGTGCCAGCACCCACCGAGCCTCCTACGAGCAGTACTTC.

This clone was detected a few times. V is TRBV4-2 and J is TRBJ2-5; 12 bases match TRBD2. CDR3 size: 17 residues. The V segment lost 3 bases and the J segment 0 bases; nucleotides outside the gene matches: 5. The germline gives CDR1 LGHNA, CDR2 YNFKEQ. CDR3 region: CASSQGLAGSYQETQYF. The CDR3 DNA reads TGTGCCAGCAGCCAGGGACTAGCGGGTTCGTACCAAGAGACCCAGTACTTC.

The V gene is TRBV29-1, the J gene TRBJ2-3; D is unclear. The CDR3 runs to 10 residues. Per the germline V gene, CDR1 is SQVTM and CDR2 is ANQGSEA. The V end was cut by 8 bases, the J end by 2 bases, with 5 bases between. The CDR3 sequence: CSSLTDTQYF. The CDR3 DNA is TGCAGCTCCCTCACAGATACGCAGTATTTT.

V usage is TRBV12-3 or TRBV12-4 and J usage is TRBJ2-2; weak D call: TRBD2 (6 bases). Trimming cost V 4 bases and J 6 bases, with 9 bases left between them. The CDR3 consists of 13 residues. Here the CDR3 reads CASSWRGPGELFF. Written as DNA, the CDR3 is TGTGCCAGCAGTTGGCGGGGTCCCGGGGAGCTGTTTTTT.

V usage is TRBV19 and J usage is TRBJ1-2, with D possibly being TRBD1 (6 bases). CDR3 size: 12 residues. CDR1 is LNHDA, CDR2 SQIVND, per germline (reference sequence). V dropped 7 bases and J dropped 5 bases, with 11 bases sitting between them. The CDR3 DNA follows: TGTGCCAGTACAGGGGAGGGGTATGGCTACACCTTC. Encoded protein: CASTGEGYGYTF.

This rearrangement joins TRBV19 to TRBJ2-1, with 10 positions matching TRBD2. CDR1 is LNHDA, CDR2 SQIVND, per germline (reference sequence). This CDR3 region has 16 residues. The junction had 6 bases not matched to a gene; V was cut back by 4 bases and J by 3 bases. CDR3 loop: CASSKPQRGGYNEQFF. The CDR3 nucleotides are TGTGCCAGTAGTAAACCCCAGCGGGGGGGCTACAATGAGCAGTTCTTC. The complete variable domain, with remaining parts taken from reference TRBV19 and TRBJ2-1, reads DGGITQSPKYLFRKEGQNVTLSCEQNLNHDAMYWYRQDPGQGLRLIYYSQIVNDFQKGDIAEGYSVSREKKESFPLTVTSAQKNPTAFYLCASSKPQRGGYNEQFFGPGTRLTVL.

V usage is TRBV2 and J usage is TRBJ2-7, with 11 positions matching TRBD1. The CDR3 covers 14 residues. Germline V gene lookup returns CDR1 SNHLY and CDR2 FYNNEI. The V gene end was trimmed by 8 bases and the J gene end by 3 bases; junction bases not matched to a gene: 6. Here the CDR3 reads CASPGTGGDYEQYF. As DNA, the CDR3 is TGTGCCAGCCCAGGGACAGGGGGGGACTACGAGCAGTACTTC.

The gene calls are TRBV9 and TRBJ2-3; 10 positions agree with TRBD1. CDR1 and CDR2 from the germline V gene are SGDLS and YYNGEE. Trimming cost V 1 base and J 4 bases; bases outside gene matches: 6. This CDR3 has 16 residues. The CDR3 region is CASSVRGQGSPDTQYF. CDR3 nucleotides: TGTGCCAGCAGCGTAAGGGGACAGGGGTCCCCAGATACGCAGTATTTT. The whole variable domain, remainder taken from reference TRBV9 and TRBJ2-3, is DSGVTQTPKHLITATGQRVTLRCSPRSGDLSVYWYQQSLDQGLQFLIQYYNGEERAKGNILERFSAQQFPDLHSELNLSSLELGDSALYFCASSVRGQGSPDTQYFGPGTRLTVL.

This clone was picked up one time. The chain couples TRBV5-5 to TRBJ2-5; 7 bases match TRBD2. Germline CDR1 reads SGHKS; CDR2 reads YYEKEE (reference sequence). The CDR3 loop spans 13 amino acids. V trimming: 2 bases; J trimming: 5 bases; junction bases outside the gene matches: 3. As DNA, the CDR3 is TGTGCCAGCAGCTTCCCAGCGGGGGAGACCCAGTACTTC. Its protein product is CASSFPAGETQYF.

The table lists this clone with a count of one. V is TRBV28 and J is TRBJ1-4; TRBD1 might be the D (5 bases). V lost 5 bases, J lost 8 bases, and 21 bases lay in between. The germline V gene has CDR1 MDHEN and CDR2 SYDVKM. The CDR3 has 16 residues. The CDR3 sequence is CASSPSRGREGEKLFF. The CDR3 DNA is TGTGCCAGCAGTCCTTCCCGGGGCAGGGAGGGGGAAAAACTGTTTTTT.

This sequence joins TRBV5-1 and TRBJ1-2, with 10 positions matching TRBD1. There are 18 residues in the CDR3. The junction had 8 bases not matched to a gene; V was cut back by 0 bases and J by 0 bases. Per germline, CDR1 SGHRS and CDR2 YFSETQ. The CDR3 loop is CASSLDRQGAISNYGYTF. CDR3 in DNA: TGCGCCAGCAGCTTGGATAGACAGGGGGCGATCTCTAACTATGGCTACACCTTC. The whole variable domain, filled in from reference TRBV5-1 and TRBJ1-2, reads KAGVTQTPRYLIKTRGQQVTLSCSPISGHRSVSWYQQTPGQGLQFLFEYFSETQRNKGNFPGRFSGRQFSNSRSEMNVSTLELGDSALYLCASSLDRQGAISNYGYTFGSGTRLTVV.

The CDR3 nucleotides are TGTGCCAGCAGCTTAGTTATGCGGGGGGCGCGAAGGGAAAAACTGTTTTTT. Translating gives CASSLVMRGARREKLFF. The chain recombines TRBV7-8 with TRBJ1-4; D may be TRBD1 (6 bases). Trimming cost V 1 base and J 8 bases, with 20 bases left between them. Germline V lookup: CDR1 SGHVS, CDR2 FQNEAQ. This CDR3 region has 17 residues.

CDR3 in amino acids: CASSTASNQPQHF. The CDR3 nucleotides read TGTGCCAGCAGCACAGCAAGCAATCAGCCCCAGCATTTT. The J gene is TRBJ1-5, the V gene TRBV7-9, with D uncertain. V was shortened by 5 bases and J by 1 base, with 6 bases between the two germline ends. This CDR3 has 13 residues. Germline CDR1 SEHNR, CDR2 FQNEAQ (reference sequence).

The V gene is TRBV24-1, the J gene TRBJ2-1; 7 bases agree with TRBD2. V was clipped by 3 bases and J by 2 bases; unmatched bases: 3. Germline CDR1 and CDR2: KGHDR and SFDVKD. This CDR3 comprises 15 residues. The CDR3 nucleotides are TGTGCCACCAGTGATCCCGGGAGGACCTACAATGAGCAGTTCTTC. It codes for CATSDPGRTYNEQFF.

The chain has TRBV28 and TRBJ1-2; 10 positions match TRBD1. After removal of 6 bases from V and 4 bases from J, the junction contained 8 bases not matched to a gene. This CDR3 is built from 15 residues. CDR1 is MDHEN, CDR2 SYDVKM, per germline. Here the CDR3 DNA reads TGTGCCAGCAGGCCGACAGGGGGCTGGGGCTATGGCTACACCTTC. Protein: CASRPTGGWGYGYTF.

This chain connects TRBV28 to TRBJ2-1; the match to TRBD2 covers 9 bases. CDR1 and CDR2 (germline): MDHEN, SYDVKM. The CDR3 length is 15 residues. V gave up 6 bases and J gave up 5 bases; unmatched junction bases: 8. CDR3 coding DNA: TGTGCCAGCAGGCCTGCGGGGGGGCCTAACAATGAGCAGTTCTTC. This gives the protein CASRPAGGPNNEQFF.

The chain recombines TRBV6-5 with TRBJ1-3; D possibly corresponds to TRBD1 (5 bases). Deletions cut 8 bases from V and 2 bases from J, with 10 bases between. This CDR3 is built from 13 residues. Germline assignment: CDR1 MNHEY and CDR2 SVGAGI. CDR3 sequence: CASGGEPGNTIYF. CDR3 in DNA: TGTGCCAGCGGGGGGGAACCTGGAAACACCATATATTTT.

This chain connects TRBV9 to TRBJ2-7; tentative D call: TRBD1 (6 bases). Trimming left V 0 bases short and J 7 bases short, with 17 bases between. Per germline, CDR1 SGDLS and CDR2 YYNGEE. The CDR3 is made up of 15 amino acids. CDR3 in amino acids: CASSVDLAGAGEQYF. CDR3 sequence (DNA): TGTGCCAGCAGCGTAGACCTGGCAGGGGCTGGGGAGCAGTACTTC.

This clone was seen a handful of times. The chain employs TRBV7-9 and TRBJ2-2; TRBD1 might be the D (5 bases). The CDR3 is made up of 14 amino acids. Germline CDR1 and CDR2: SEHNR and FQNEAQ (reference sequence). V was pared by 5 bases and J by 0 bases, with 7 bases between. CDR3 coding DNA: TGTGCCAGCAGCCGGACATCGAACACCGGGGAGCTGTTTTTT. Translated: CASSRTSNTGELFF. The full variable domain, in which reference TRBV7-9 and TRBJ2-2 provide the parts outside the CDR3, is DTGVSQNPRHKITKRGQNVTFRCDPISEHNRLYWYRQTLGQGPEFLTYFQNEAQLEKSRLLSDRFSAERPKGSFSTLEIQRTEQGDSAMYLCASSRTSNTGELFFGEGSRLTVL.

The chain employs TRBV27 and TRBJ1-1; 9 bases map to TRBD1. Germline V gene data show CDR1 as MNHEY and CDR2 as SMNVEV (reference sequence). The CDR3 spans 17 residues. Trimming took 5 bases from V and 4 from J; bases not matched to a gene: 14. CDR3 sequence reads: CASSHIEWTGAGTEAFF. The CDR3, as DNA: TGTGCCAGCAGTCATATCGAGTGGACAGGGGCTGGCACTGAAGCTTTCTTT.

The V and J genes are TRBV11-2 and TRBJ2-3; 7 positions match TRBD2. CDR1 is SGHAT and CDR2 is FQNNGV in the germline V gene. The CDR3 covers 13 residues. V gave up 3 bases and J gave up 6 bases; unmatched junction bases: 3. The CDR3 reads CASSFAGVDTQYF. The CDR3 DNA follows: TGTGCCAGCAGCTTCGCGGGGGTGGATACGCAGTATTTT.

The genes are TRBV27 and TRBJ1-2; no definite D call. The CDR3 has 12 amino acids. Trimming cost V 6 bases and J 5 bases, with 10 bases left between them. Germline CDR1 is MNHEY and CDR2 is SMNVEV (reference sequence). The CDR3 region is CASRAGLYGYTF. DNA of the CDR3: TGTGCCAGCAGGGCGGGTTTGTATGGCTACACCTTC.

The chain combines TRBV7-2 with TRBJ2-7, with 7 bases fitting TRBD1. Germline V CDR1 and CDR2: SGHTA, FQGNSA. The trim removed 5 bases at V and 5 bases at J, leaving 3 bases unmatched. This CDR3 region has 12 residues. In nucleotides, the CDR3 is TGTGCCAGCAGCCGCACAGGGGACGAGCAGTACTTC. Protein sequence: CASSRTGDEQYF. Looking up the rest from reference TRBV7-2 and TRBJ2-7 gives the full variable domain: GAGVSQSPSNKVTEKGKDVELRCDPISGHTALYWYRQSLGQGLEFLIYFQGNSAPDKSGLPSDRFSAERTGGSVSTLTIQRTQQEDSAVYLCASSRTGDEQYFGPGTRLTVT.